This T cell receptor (beta chain) comes out of a study of cytotoxic CD8 clonotypes in ibrutinib-treated CLL. Assay: immunoSEQ multiplex PCR; the TCRdb copy retains only in-frame clones and omits some. The sample lists hundreds of thousands of clones, 70% occurring once. Germline V CDR1 and CDR2: MDHEN, SYDVKM. CDR3 size: 14 residues. Trimming removed 4 bases at V and 3 bases at J, with 13 bases between. The sample consisted of PBMCs, taken after 24 months of ibrutinib treatment. The J gene is TRBJ2-7, the V gene TRBV28, with D uncertain. This sequence originates from a human donor with chronic lymphocytic leukemia. CDR3 coding DNA: TGTGCCAGCAGTTCAGCCGGTCTCCACTACGAGCAGTACTTC. It translates to CASSSAGLHYEQYF.